Detailed here is one T cell receptor beta chain. The CDR3 is made up of 14 amino acids. V shed 3 bases, J shed 6 bases, and the junction held 10 bases outside the gene matches. Germline values: CDR1 DFQATT, CDR2 SNEGSKA (reference sequence). This sample was included in a study of patients and donors after allogeneic stem cell transplantation. Each CDR3 protein gets one entry after TCRdb re-called the RT-PCR reads with MiXCR. The sample carries approximately 20,000 distinct CDR3 sequences, roughly 4.5% recorded once. This receptor was identified in a human donor who was either an allogeneic HSCT recipient or a stem cell or donor lymphocyte infusion donor (not recorded which). It is not recorded whose cells these are; they may come from a transplant donor. J is TRBJ1-2 and V is TRBV20-1; the match to TRBD1 covers 7 bases. Sequencing used blood, either unsorted or a sorted T cell fraction (not recorded which). Written as DNA, the CDR3 is TGCAGTGCTAGCATCAACAGGGGAGGCGATGGCTACACCTTC. This codes for CSASINRGGDGYTF.